The following is a T cell receptor beta chain sequence with its context. This sample stems from a study of CD8 T cells in Susac syndrome. The wider study: Among the Susac syndrome patients sequenced, about 6 had active disease and eight or nine were in remission. When blood was collected, patients with Susac syndrome were therapy-naive, were taking corticosteroids, or were receiving intravenous immunoglobulin alone.

Random-hexamer reverse transcription was applied to about 0.45 to 1 ug RNA. Each CDR3 protein gets one entry after TCRdb re-called the immunoSEQ multiplex PCR reads with MiXCR. Here the sample spans tens of thousands of distinct CDR3 sequences, over 90% being singletons. The trim removed 6 bases at V and 4 bases at J, leaving 10 bases unmatched. The germline CDR1 and CDR2 sequences are LNHNV and YYDKDF (reference sequence). The CDR3 length is 16 residues. The V and J genes are TRBV15 and TRBJ2-2, with 8 bases identical to TRBD1. The TCR sequence derives from a human donor with Susac syndrome. Sequenced input: CD4+ T cells from PBMCs. CDR3 sequence: CATRLGQGSITGELFF. As DNA, the CDR3 is TGTGCCACCAGGCTTGGACAGGGTAGTATCACCGGGGAGCTGTTTTTT.